This T cell receptor (beta chain) was captured by sequencing in a study of identical twins' blood T cells. TCRdb re-derived calls from the 5' RACE reads in MiXCR, one entry per CDR3 protein. Seen here are fewer than 450,000 distinct CDR3 sequences, roughly 30% observed once, and the top ten hold 5.5% to 6.5%. The V gene's germline CDR1 is SGHRS and CDR2 YFSETQ. The CDR3 has 14 amino acids. Trimming pared 3 bases from V and 4 bases from J, leaving 13 bases between. The sequence was obtained from a woman between 18 and 55 years old in good health. Sequencing used PBMCs. The chain has TRBV5-1 and TRBJ1-1; D remains unclear. The DNA of the CDR3 is TGCGCCAGCAGCTACGCCGAGGGCGGCACTGAAGCTTTCTTT. Translating gives CASSYAEGGTEAFF. Together with reference TRBV5-1 and TRBJ1-1, the CDR3 gives the full variable domain: KAGVTQTPRYLIKTRGQQVTLSCSPISGHRSVSWYQQTPGQGLQFLFEYFSETQRNKGNFPGRFSGRQFSNSRSEMNVSTLELGDSALYLCASSYAEGGTEAFFGQGTRLTVV.